What follows are 26 T cell receptor beta chains derived from one specimen sequenced in a study of graft-versus-host responses after intestinal transplantation (dated by TCRdb to 2020 to 2023). The library was prepared using the immunoSEQ multiplex PCR assay. TCRdb stores this immuneACCESS table with in-frame sequences only. Part of the clones is absent; in the studies checked, under half of the shortfall reflects unresolved V genes, and no reason is known for the rest. The sample contains about 10,000 clones, 94% of them found a single time. The biggest ten clones account for around 2% of the sample. Sequenced here: PBMCs, sampled 8 days after intestinal transplant. Receptor source: a human patient who received an intestinal transplant, so some T cells may come from the graft donor.

The chain uses TRBV30 and TRBJ2-1; D uncertain. V lost 2 bases and J 6 bases, leaving 2 bases between the germline ends. Germline V lookup: CDR1 GTSNPN, CDR2 SVGIG (reference sequence). The CDR3 is made up of 10 amino acids. The chain's CDR3 is CAWSFNEQFF. The DNA of the CDR3 is TGTGCCTGGAGTTTCAATGAGCAGTTCTTC.

The gene calls are TRBV10-1 and TRBJ2-5; 9 positions agree with TRBD2. The germline V gene encodes CDR1 WNHNN and CDR2 SYGVQD (reference sequence). The trim removed 5 bases at V and 5 bases at J, leaving 6 bases unmatched. CDR3 size: 14 residues. This CDR3 reads CASSSGTSFETQYF. In nucleotides, the CDR3 is TGCGCCAGCAGTTCCGGGACTAGCTTTGAGACCCAGTACTTC.

The V and J genes are TRBV27 and TRBJ2-1; the match to TRBD2 covers 13 bases. There are 16 residues in the CDR3. V lost 1 base to trimming and J lost 5 bases; unmatched junction nucleotides: 2. Germline loops: CDR1 MNHEY, CDR2 SMNVEV (reference sequence). CDR3 sequence (DNA): TGTGCCAGCAGTTTATTTGGACTAGCGGGGGACAATGAGCAGTTCTTC. Its translation: CASSLFGLAGDNEQFF.

The chain carries TRBV4-1 and TRBJ1-6, with D perhaps TRBD1 (6 bases). CDR1 is MGHRA, CDR2 YSYEKL, per germline. V lost 1 base and J 11 bases, leaving 15 bases between the germline ends. The CDR3 is 15 residues long. As DNA, the CDR3 is TGCGCCAGCAGCCAAGGGACGATGGGGGGGCCACCCCTCCACTTT. Protein sequence: CASSQGTMGGPPLHF.

The J gene is TRBJ2-1, the V gene TRBV28, with 7 bases identical to TRBD1. Germline loops: CDR1 MDHEN, CDR2 SYDVKM. The J segment lost 3 bases and the V segment lost 5 bases, leaving 10 bases of the junction unmatched. The CDR3 spans 16 residues. The CDR3 loop is CASSAYRDRLYNEQFF. CDR3 in DNA: TGTGCCAGCAGTGCGTACCGGGACAGACTCTACAATGAGCAGTTCTTC.

This rearrangement joins TRBV28 to TRBJ2-7; the D is unclear. Trimming cost V 5 bases and J 0 bases, with 5 bases left between them. The germline gives CDR1 MDHEN, CDR2 SYDVKM. CDR3 length: 12 amino acids. In DNA, the CDR3 is TGTGCCAGCAGTGTGGGCTCCTACGAGCAGTACTTC. Translated: CASSVGSYEQYF.

The rearrangement joins TRBV13 to TRBJ2-7; weak D call: TRBD1 (6 bases). Germline CDR1 and CDR2: PRHDT and FYEKMQ (reference sequence). V gave up 4 bases and J gave up 5 bases, with 15 bases separating them. The CDR3 loop spans 14 amino acids. In DNA, the CDR3 is TGTGCCAGCAGCTGGGGCAGGGGAGTACACGAGCAGTACTTC. Its protein product is CASSWGRGVHEQYF.

This clone was seen a handful of times. The V call is TRBV19, the J call TRBJ2-7; D might be TRBD1 or TRBD2, each matching 5 bases. Trimming left V 5 bases short and J 1 base short, with 15 bases between. Germline V gives CDR1 LNHDA, CDR2 SQIVND (reference sequence). This CDR3 has 15 amino acids. CDR3 loop: CASSVEGRGSYEQYF. The CDR3 bases are TGTGCCAGTAGTGTTGAGGGGAGAGGATCCTACGAGCAGTACTTC.

This sequence joins TRBV15 and TRBJ2-5, with D unclear. The CDR3 runs to 11 residues. The ends were cut back, 6 bases at V and 4 bases at J, with 6 bases in the middle. Germline CDR1 is LNHNV and CDR2 is YYDKDF (reference sequence). CDR3 residues: CATSDRETQYF. In DNA, the CDR3 is TGTGCCACCAGTGACCGAGAGACCCAGTACTTC. Variable domain in full (rest from reference TRBV15 and TRBJ2-5): DAMVIQNPRYQVTQFGKPVTLSCSQTLNHNVMYWYQQKSSQAPKLLFHYYDKDFNNEADTPDNFQSRRPNTSFCFLDIRSPGLGDTAMYLCATSDRETQYFGPGTRLLVL.

The chain carries TRBV4-1 and TRBJ2-1, with TRBD2 identical over 7 bases. In germline, CDR1 is MGHRA, CDR2 YSYEKL. Trimming took 0 bases from V and 3 from J; bases not matched to a gene: 5. The CDR3 is 16 residues long. Here the CDR3 reads CASSQDWSSGYNEQFF. CDR3 bases: TGCGCCAGCAGCCAAGATTGGTCTAGCGGCTACAATGAGCAGTTCTTC.

The rearrangement uses TRBV27 and TRBJ1-5; 7 positions agree with TRBD1. Per germline, CDR1 MNHEY and CDR2 SMNVEV (reference sequence). Germline trimming cut 6 bases from V and 7 bases from J; bases unmatched to any gene: 9. This CDR3 region has 14 residues. CDR3 region: CASSLGQVGQPQHF. The CDR3 DNA reads TGTGCCAGCAGCCTAGGACAGGTGGGCCAGCCCCAGCATTTT.

V is TRBV15 and J is TRBJ1-2, with D tentatively TRBD1 (6 bases). The CDR3 loop spans 14 amino acids. Germline lookup yields CDR1 LNHNV and CDR2 YYDKDF (reference sequence). V was shortened by 1 base and J by 3 bases, with 9 bases between the two germline ends. DNA for the CDR3: TGTGCCACCAGCAGAGCAACAGGGTACTATGGCTACACCTTC. It translates to CATSRATGYYGYTF.

The chain employs TRBV10-3 and TRBJ2-3, with TRBD2 matching 7 bases. The V and J ends lost 8 bases and 5 bases, in that order; junction bases with no gene match: 10. The CDR3 is 14 amino acids. Per germline, CDR1 ENHRY and CDR2 SYGVKD. The CDR3 region is CAISSAGVGDTQYF. Here the CDR3 DNA reads TGTGCCATCTCGTCCGCGGGAGTTGGAGATACGCAGTATTTT.

This sequence joins TRBV7-8 and TRBJ2-2; D is unresolved. Per the germline V gene, CDR1 is SGHVS and CDR2 is FQNEAQ. CDR3 length equals 12 residues. Trimming shortened V by 5 bases and J by 7 bases, and 8 bases separated the two germline ends. The CDR3 here is CASSLRIGELFF. The CDR3 bases are TGTGCCAGCAGCCTCCGTATCGGGGAGCTGTTTTTT.

V usage is TRBV2 and J usage is TRBJ2-2, with D unresolved. The CDR3 length is 12 residues. CDR1 and CDR2 from the germline V gene are SNHLY and FYNNEI. Trimming pared 11 bases from V and 4 bases from J, leaving 11 bases between. The CDR3 DNA reads as TGTGCCGGATCCCGGGCCACCGGGGAGCTGTTTTTT. It codes for CAGSRATGELFF.

The chain couples TRBV29-1 to TRBJ2-7; TRBD2 might be the D (6 bases). CDR1 is SQVTM and CDR2 is ANQGSEA in the germline V gene. V dropped 7 bases and J dropped 1 base, with 14 bases sitting between them. The CDR3 covers 13 residues. DNA of the CDR3: TGCAGCGACCTAGCGCCCACTTCCTACGAGCAGTACTTC. It translates to CSDLAPTSYEQYF.

The chain employs TRBV18 and TRBJ2-7; D unclear. The CDR3 sequence is 14 residues long. V was pared by 3 bases and J by 2 bases, with 11 bases between. Germline values: CDR1 KGHSH, CDR2 LQKENI. The CDR3 coding sequence is TGTGCCAGCTCACCGGCAAAACCTCCCTACGAGCAGTACTTC. Encoded protein: CASSPAKPPYEQYF. The entire variable domain, with the rest obtained from reference TRBV18 and TRBJ2-7, is as follows: NAGVMQNPRHLVRRRGQEARLRCSPMKGHSHVYWYRQLPEEGLKFMVYLQKENIIDESGMPKERFSAEFPKEGPSILRIQQVVRGDSAAYFCASSPAKPPYEQYFGPGTRLTVT.

The V call is TRBV28, the J call TRBJ1-5; D perhaps matches TRBD1 (5 bases). Germline V lookup: CDR1 MDHEN, CDR2 SYDVKM. Trimming left V 4 bases short and J 12 bases short, with 28 bases between. CDR3 length equals 17 residues. CDR3 nucleotide sequence: TGTGCCAGCAGTTCCCACCCGCCTAATAGGGGAGGATTGTACCAGCATTTT. Its translation: CASSSHPPNRGGLYQHF.

V and J are TRBV7-9 and TRBJ1-3; TRBD1 matches at 8 bases. V shed 2 bases and J 4 bases; nucleotides not matched to a gene: 4. Germline CDR1 SEHNR, CDR2 FQNEAQ (reference sequence). The CDR3 totals 15 residues. CDR3 coding DNA: TGTGCCAGCAGCTTACAGGGGGCGCGGGGAAACACCATATATTTT. This gives the protein CASSLQGARGNTIYF.

The rearrangement uses TRBV27 and TRBJ2-1, with a weak D call TRBD2 (5 bases). Germline-derived CDR1 and CDR2 are MNHEY and SMNVEV (reference sequence). The CDR3 loop spans 17 amino acids. V lost 8 bases and J lost 3, with 23 bases in between. The DNA for the CDR3 is TGTGCCAGCGGCGGGTACAATAAGGCAGAAGGCTACAATGAGCAGTTCTTC. It translates to CASGGYNKAEGYNEQFF.

V and J are TRBV14 and TRBJ1-4; 11 bases line up with TRBD1. CDR1 and CDR2 (germline): SGHDN, FVKESK. The CDR3 contains 15 residues. The V segment lost 2 bases and the J segment 8 bases; nucleotides outside the gene matches: 4. This CDR3 is CASSQQWDRGEKLFF. The CDR3, as DNA: TGTGCCAGCAGCCAACAGTGGGACAGGGGGGAAAAACTGTTTTTT. Using reference TRBV14 and TRBJ1-4 for the parts outside the CDR3, the full variable domain is EAGVTQFPSHSVIEKGQTVTLRCDPISGHDNLYWYRRVMGKEIKFLLHFVKESKQDESGMPNNRFLAERTGGTYSTLKVQPAELEDSGVYFCASSQQWDRGEKLFFGSGTQLSVL.

This chain links TRBV4-1 with TRBJ2-2, with a tentative D call TRBD2 (5 bases). Trimming cost V 2 bases and J 5 bases, with 12 bases left between them. Per the germline V gene, CDR1 is MGHRA and CDR2 is YSYEKL. This CDR3 has 15 residues. The CDR3 DNA is TGCGCCAGCAGCCAAACGGGATTACCTACCGGGGAGCTGTTTTTT. This sequence encodes CASSQTGLPTGELFF.

The chain couples TRBV7-8 to TRBJ1-6; 7 nucleotides agree with TRBD1. Unmatched junction bases numbered 3, after V lost 1 base and J lost 9 bases. The CDR3 spans 14 residues. Germline V gene data show CDR1 as SGHVS and CDR2 as FQNEAQ. The CDR3 spells CASSLEGGSSPLHF. DNA of the CDR3: TGTGCCAGCAGCTTAGAAGGGGGCAGTTCACCCCTCCACTTT.

The chain is built from TRBV5-6 and TRBJ2-7, with D possibly being TRBD1 (6 bases). The CDR3 extends over 13 amino acids. Per the germline V gene, CDR1 is SGHDT and CDR2 is YYEEEE. Trimming stripped 2 bases from V and 2 bases from J, with 8 bases between. As DNA, the CDR3 is TGTGCCAGCAGCTTTACAGGGCCCTACGAGCAGTACTTC. The encoded protein is CASSFTGPYEQYF.

The chain couples TRBV4-1 to TRBJ2-5, with 15 bases that match TRBD2. This CDR3 is built from 17 residues. V trimming: 6 bases; J trimming: 5 bases; junction bases outside the gene matches: 10. Germline V CDR1 and CDR2: MGHRA, YSYEKL. The CDR3, as DNA: TGCGCCAGCAGTCACGGACTAGCGGGAGGGCCTGGGGAGACCCAGTACTTC. It specifies CASSHGLAGGPGETQYF.

The chain is built from TRBV10-1 and TRBJ2-2; D gene ambiguous. Trimming stripped 3 bases from V and 7 bases from J, with 12 bases between. The CDR3 loop spans 14 amino acids. CDR1 is WNHNN and CDR2 is SYGVQD in the germline V gene (reference sequence). CDR3 loop: CASSDRPIDGELFF. The CDR3 DNA reads TGCGCCAGCAGTGACCGCCCTATTGACGGGGAGCTGTTTTTT.